Included here is one T cell receptor beta chain sequence, with context. Its antigen is not known. This entry comes from a study of CD8 T cell repertoires and HIV-1 epitope variants. As for the study in general: Twenty-five autologous and known Gag and Nef epitope variant peptides each stimulated T cells separately. Study-wide results and limits: Eight or nine antigen-specific TCR beta clonotypes were found; five to seven seemed cross-reactive to variants.

Trimming cost V 5 bases and J 7 bases, with 9 bases left between them. The CDR3 covers 12 residues. Germline V gives CDR1 MDHEN, CDR2 SYDVKM. The method was immunoSEQ multiplex PCR; TCRdb's version includes in-frame clones alone and lacks a portion of them. The data hold 2,500 to 3,000 clones, with 66% observed a single time. The sample consisted of cultured CD8+ T cells derived from PBMCs. The clonotype originates from a male donor with HIV. The chain combines TRBV28 with TRBJ2-1; no clear D. The CDR3 protein is CASSPLGNEQFF. The CDR3 region has the DNA TGTGCCAGCAGTCCGCTGGGAAATGAGCAGTTCTTC.